This T cell receptor (beta chain) was recorded in a study of T-cell memory formation after mild COVID-19. CDR1 is SEHNR, CDR2 FQNEAQ, per germline (reference sequence). The CDR3 sequence is 18 residues long. V lost 5 bases and J lost 1; bases outside the gene matches: 13. Study-wide findings and caveats: Among CD4+ contracting clones, most were CM and EM, and CD8+ ones EMRA. Second-wave clones with a day 37 peak had unconfirmed SARS-CoV-2 specificity. Memory from before infection featured some responding clones, which suggests cross-reactive memory joined.

Sample barcodes and UMIs were carried by the TCR alpha and TCR beta cDNA libraries that 5'RACE generated with constant-segment primers. MiXCR was run by TCRdb on the 5' RACE reads, yielding one entry per CDR3 protein. This table has 200,000 to 250,000 distinct CDR3 sequences, around 30% appearing once. Points on this clonotype: What it recognizes is unknown.

The rearrangement joins TRBV7-9 to TRBJ2-3; 9 bases agree with TRBD1. The source material was PBMCs or a T cell subset sorted from them (not recorded which). The TCR comes from an adult woman who had mild COVID-19 (a few samples of this study predate the infection). Cell type and time point are not known. The CDR3 protein is CASSLVGQGFPGTDTQYF. The CDR3 region has the DNA TGTGCCAGCAGCCTGGTGGGACAGGGATTCCCTGGCACAGATACGCAGTATTTT.